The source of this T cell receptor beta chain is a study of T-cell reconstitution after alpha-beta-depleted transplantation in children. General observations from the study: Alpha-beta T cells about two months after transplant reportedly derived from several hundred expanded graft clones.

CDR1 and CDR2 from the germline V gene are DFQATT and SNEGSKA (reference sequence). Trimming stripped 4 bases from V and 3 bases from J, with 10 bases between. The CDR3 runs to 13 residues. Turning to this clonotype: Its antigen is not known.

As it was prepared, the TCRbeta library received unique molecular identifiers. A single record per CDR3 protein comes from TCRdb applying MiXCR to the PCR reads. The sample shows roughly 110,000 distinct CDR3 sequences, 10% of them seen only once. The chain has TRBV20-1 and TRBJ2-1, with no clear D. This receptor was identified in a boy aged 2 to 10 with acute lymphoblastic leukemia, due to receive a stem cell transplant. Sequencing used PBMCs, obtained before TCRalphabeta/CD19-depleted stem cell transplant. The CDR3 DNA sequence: TGCAGTGCTAAAGGCCCTAGCTACAATGAGCAGTTCTTC. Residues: CSAKGPSYNEQFF.